This TCR beta chain emerged from a study of blood T cell repertoires in COVID-19. Across the study: The cDNA or gDNA used as material had been derived from T cells, B-cell-depleted T cells, or PBMCs.

Germline-derived CDR1 and CDR2 are LNHDA and SQIVND (reference sequence). The CDR3 runs to 15 residues. V dropped 7 bases and J dropped 9; count of bases not matched to a gene: 11. TCRdb's table, derived via immunoSEQ multiplex PCR, lists solely in-frame clones and lacks some. The table records some 310,000 clones, almost 90% of them present only once. This chain uses TRBV19 with TRBJ1-6; 8 bases agree with TRBD1. Sequenced: peripheral blood. The clonotype originates from a woman aged 35 to 49 with COVID-19, enrolled during active disease. CDR3 sequence reads: CASTTLPTGVSPLHF. The CDR3, as DNA: TGTGCCAGTACCACCCTCCCGACAGGGGTTTCACCCCTCCACTTT.